This passage covers 32 T cell receptor beta chains from one sample sequenced in a study of vaccination effects on CD4 cells after COVID-19. Culturing for around eleven days preceded CD4+ T cell isolation. Vaccine administered to participants consisted of two doses of either BNT162b2 or mRNA-1273. Some clones are missing from TCRdb's copy, which holds only in-frame ones; the method was immunoSEQ multiplex PCR. The repertoire holds some 47,000 clones, with approximately 70% as singletons. Their antigen targets remain unknown. The sequenced sample was CD4+ T cells from PBMCs cultured without peptide, obtained after COVID-19 vaccination. The source is a human donor who received a COVID-19 vaccine.

The V gene is TRBV6-1, the J gene TRBJ2-7; the D gene is possibly TRBD2 (5 bases). Trimming took 4 bases from V and 3 from J, leaving 19 bases between them. The CDR3 is made up of 16 amino acids. CDR1 is MNHNS, CDR2 SASEGT, per germline. The CDR3 reads CASSAPKEGWVYEQYF. The CDR3 DNA reads as TGTGCCAGCAGTGCCCCGAAAGAGGGTTGGGTCTACGAGCAGTACTTC.

The gene calls are TRBV5-8 and TRBJ1-2; possible D gene TRBD1, 5 bases. Germline loops: CDR1 SGHTS, CDR2 YDEGEE. Deletions cut 4 bases from V and 2 bases from J, with 9 bases between. This CDR3 comprises 13 residues. The CDR3 loop is CASSVRGNYGYTF. CDR3 nucleotide sequence: TGTGCCAGCAGCGTACGGGGGAACTATGGCTACACCTTC. Drawing the rest from reference TRBV5-8 and TRBJ1-2, the complete variable domain is EAGVTQSPTHLIKTRGQQATLRCSPISGHTSVYWYQQALGLGLQFLLWYDEGEERNRGNFPPRFSGRQFPNYSSELNVNALELEDSALYLCASSVRGNYGYTFGSGTRLTVV.

This chain uses TRBV6-6 with TRBJ2-1; D is unclear. This CDR3 contains 13 residues. CDR1 and CDR2 from the germline V gene are MNHNY and SVGAGI (reference sequence). V was clipped by 0 bases and J by 4 bases, with 4 bases between them. CDR3 residues: CASSYSTYNEQFF. DNA for the CDR3: TGTGCCAGCAGTTACTCGACGTACAATGAGCAGTTCTTC.

This chain joins TRBV6-5 and TRBJ1-2; D possibly corresponds to TRBD1 (6 bases). V was pared by 6 bases and J by 3 bases, with 11 bases between. Looked up from germline, CDR1 is MNHEY and CDR2 is SVGAGI. The length of the CDR3 is 13 residues. The CDR3 protein is CASRQQGHYGYTF. DNA of the CDR3: TGTGCCAGCAGACAACAGGGCCACTATGGCTACACCTTC.

The chain recombines TRBV3-1 (or the pseudogene TRBV3-2) with TRBJ2-7, with 11 bases lining up with TRBD1. The CDR3 has 14 residues. V shed 5 bases and J 4 bases; nucleotides not matched to a gene: 4. Germline V lookup: CDR1 LGHDT, CDR2 YNNKEL (reference sequence). The CDR3 spells CASSRTGGDYEQYF. CDR3 coding DNA: TGTGCCAGCAGCAGGACAGGGGGCGATTACGAGCAGTACTTC.

This chain joins TRBV4-1 and TRBJ1-3; 9 nucleotides agree with TRBD1. With V trimmed by 1 base and J by 3 bases, 13 bases remained unmatched. Germline CDR1 and CDR2: MGHRA and YSYEKL. This CDR3 has 19 residues. The CDR3 DNA follows: TGCGCCAGCAGCCAAGGATTTTTGTGGGACAGGGTAAATGGAAACACCATATATTTT. Protein sequence: CASSQGFLWDRVNGNTIYF.

This chain uses TRBV30 with TRBJ2-5, with TRBD2 identical over 7 bases. Germline V lookup: CDR1 GTSNPN, CDR2 SVGIG (reference sequence). The V gene end was trimmed by 2 bases and the J gene end by 8 bases; junction bases not matched to a gene: 5. The CDR3 covers 12 residues. The CDR3 sequence: CAWSQSGTTQYF. As DNA, the CDR3 is TGTGCCTGGAGTCAAAGCGGGACTACCCAGTACTTC.

Regarding this clone: Other DNA sequences of this sample code for an identical CDR3. This rearrangement joins TRBV6-1 to TRBJ2-3; 12 bases are a match to TRBD2. The V and J ends lost 2 bases and 4 bases, in that order; junction bases with no gene match: 1. Looked up from germline, CDR1 is MNHNS and CDR2 is SASEGT. The CDR3 length is 15 residues. The CDR3 sequence is CASSELAGGPDTQYF. The CDR3 DNA reads TGTGCCAGCAGTGAACTAGCGGGAGGGCCAGATACGCAGTATTTT.

This clone was seen a few times. This chain connects TRBV20-1 to TRBJ1-6, with TRBD1 identical over 9 bases. The CDR3 runs to 18 residues. Germline loops: CDR1 DFQATT, CDR2 SNEGSKA (reference sequence). V shed 6 bases, J shed 0 bases, and the junction held 12 bases outside the gene matches. The CDR3: CSASALTGGSSYNSPLHF. The CDR3 coding sequence is TGCAGTGCCAGTGCTTTGACAGGGGGAAGCTCCTATAATTCACCCCTCCACTTT.

This chain uses TRBV12-3 or TRBV12-4 with TRBJ1-4; D uncertain. The ends were cut back, 6 bases at V and 7 bases at J, with 12 bases in the middle. The CDR3 covers 13 residues. The CDR3 nucleotides read TGTGCCAGCAGCGGTACGACACCTGAAAAACTGTTTTTT. This encodes CASSGTTPEKLFF.

This rearrangement joins TRBV11-2 to TRBJ2-6; 9 positions match TRBD2. The V and J ends lost 5 bases and 0 bases, in that order; junction bases with no gene match: 5. The length of the CDR3 is 17 residues. The germline V gene encodes CDR1 SGHAT and CDR2 FQNNGV. The CDR3 DNA follows: TGTGCCAGCAGCGCTCTAGCGGGGATCTCTGGGGCCAACGTCCTGACTTTC. It yields the protein CASSALAGISGANVLTF.

The rearrangement joins TRBV10-3 to TRBJ2-3, with 8 bases fitting TRBD2. The germline gives CDR1 ENHRY, CDR2 SYGVKD. There are 14 residues in the CDR3. The junction had 2 bases not matched to a gene; V was cut back by 4 bases and J by 2 bases. CDR3 sequence (DNA): TGTGCCATCAGTGTCGGGGGGGACACAGATACGCAGTATTTT. Amino acids: CAISVGGDTDTQYF.

The chain uses TRBV21-1 and TRBJ2-2. TRBV21-1 constitutes a pseudogene. The CDR3 extends over 16 amino acids. In DNA form, the CDR3 reads TGTGCCAGCAGCTCGAATCCGGGCCCCGTTATTGGGGAGCTGTTTTTT. It yields the protein CASSSNPGPVIGELFF.

This chain connects TRBV29-1 to TRBJ2-5; weak D call: TRBD1 (5 bases). Trimming cost V 4 bases and J 5 bases, with 14 bases left between them. Germline V gives CDR1 SQVTM, CDR2 ANQGSEA. CDR3 length equals 13 residues. The CDR3 spells CSVARQGQETQYF. The CDR3 region has the DNA TGCAGCGTTGCGCGGCAGGGCCAGGAGACCCAGTACTTC.

J is TRBJ2-3 and V is TRBV27; the match to TRBD1 covers 9 bases. Germline trimming cut 2 bases from V and 8 bases from J; bases unmatched to any gene: 17. Germline V CDR1 and CDR2: MNHEY, SMNVEV (reference sequence). The CDR3 length is 18 residues. The CDR3 loop reads CASSLQPPAGTGLGTQYF. The CDR3 DNA follows: TGTGCCAGCAGTTTACAGCCTCCCGCCGGGACAGGGTTGGGTACGCAGTATTTT.

The CDR3 nucleotides read TGTGCCAGCTCAGGTCGTGCAACTAATGAAAAACTGTTTTTT. It is translated as CASSGRATNEKLFF. The gene calls are TRBV18 and TRBJ1-4; D is uncertain. V was pared by 5 bases and J by 0 bases, with 7 bases between. The V gene's germline CDR1 is KGHSH and CDR2 LQKENI. The CDR3 is made up of 14 amino acids.

The genes are TRBV11-2 and TRBJ2-2; D gene unclear. V dropped 2 bases and J dropped 7 bases, with 11 bases sitting between them. The CDR3 covers 14 residues. Germline V lookup: CDR1 SGHAT, CDR2 FQNNGV. In nucleotides, the CDR3 is TGTGCCAGCAGCTTAAGACGCCTAGTCGGGGAGCTGTTTTTT. Translating gives CASSLRRLVGELFF.

This clone turned up a few times. The genes are TRBV7-9 and TRBJ1-1; D is unclear. The V gene's germline CDR1 is SEHNR and CDR2 FQNEAQ (reference sequence). Trimming shortened V by 5 bases and J by 4 bases, and 14 bases separated the two germline ends. This CDR3 is built from 14 residues. CDR3 DNA sequence: TGTGCCAGCAGCCTAGGTGAGATTTTCACTGAAGCTTTCTTT. This codes for CASSLGEIFTEAFF.

V gene TRBV7-9 combines with J gene TRBJ1-6, with D possibly being TRBD1 (6 bases). The CDR3 length is 15 residues. Trimming stripped 11 bases from V and 5 bases from J, with 19 bases between. CDR1 is SEHNR and CDR2 is FQNEAQ in the germline V gene (reference sequence). This CDR3 is CAPPPGAKHNSPLHF. The CDR3 DNA is TGTGCCCCCCCGCCAGGGGCTAAACATAATTCACCCCTCCACTTT.

CDR3 region: CASSLSQGAGGNTEAFF. The CDR3 bases are TGTGCCAGCAGTTTAAGTCAGGGGGCAGGTGGGAACACTGAAGCTTTCTTT. The chain uses TRBV28 and TRBJ1-1; 8 positions match TRBD1. CDR3 length: 17 residues. Germline values: CDR1 MDHEN, CDR2 SYDVKM. V lost 2 bases to trimming and J lost 1 base; unmatched junction nucleotides: 9.

The rearrangement joins TRBV11-3 to TRBJ1-6; D gene ambiguous. The germline CDR1 and CDR2 sequences are SGHNT and YENEEA. Trimming took off 1 base at V and 8 bases at J, with 12 bases between the two ends. The CDR3 loop spans 15 amino acids. The CDR3: CASSLVRQPYSPLHF. CDR3 in DNA: TGTGCCAGCAGCTTAGTAAGGCAGCCTTATTCACCCCTCCACTTT. Together with reference TRBV11-3 and TRBJ1-6, the CDR3 gives the full variable domain: EAGVVQSPRYKIIEKKQPVAFWCNPISGHNTLYWYLQNLGQGPELLIRYENEEAVDDSQLPKDRFSAERLKGVDSTLKIQPAELGDSAVYLCASSLVRQPYSPLHFGNGTRLTVT.

The rearrangement uses TRBV3-1 (or the pseudogene TRBV3-2) and TRBJ2-1; D is unresolved. The CDR3 contains 12 residues. Trimming removed 0 bases from V and 9 bases from J, with 6 bases in between. CDR1 LGHDT and CDR2 YNNKEL come from the germline V gene (reference sequence). The CDR3 spells CASSQDRIEQFF. DNA for the CDR3: TGTGCCAGCAGCCAAGATAGGATTGAGCAGTTCTTC.

V and J are TRBV15 and TRBJ2-5; D unresolved. The CDR3 covers 13 residues. Germline assignment: CDR1 LNHNV and CDR2 YYDKDF (reference sequence). The germline V and J ends were trimmed by 6 bases and 5 bases, with 13 bases remaining between them. CDR3 region: CATSLADSETQYF. The CDR3 DNA follows: TGTGCCACCAGTCTCGCCGACTCGGAGACCCAGTACTTC.

The chain uses TRBV7-6 and TRBJ1-5; perhaps TRBD1 as D (6 bases). V was clipped by 1 base and J by 3 bases, with 19 bases between them. Germline assignment: CDR1 SGHVS and CDR2 FNYEAQ. The CDR3 consists of 18 residues. DNA of the CDR3: TGTGCCAGCAGCTTAGGAAAGTTAAGGGGGATTAACAATCAGCCCCAGCATTTT. It codes for CASSLGKLRGINNQPQHF.

The rearrangement uses TRBV24-1 and TRBJ2-1, with 8 nucleotides matching TRBD1. The CDR3 is 16 residues long. The germline gives CDR1 KGHDR, CDR2 SFDVKD. The trim removed 1 base at V and 6 bases at J, leaving 7 bases unmatched. CDR3 nucleotides: TGTGCCACCAGTGATTTCGGGCAGGGGGCCTTCAATGAGCAGTTCTTC. Translating it yields CATSDFGQGAFNEQFF.

The genes are TRBV14 and TRBJ2-7; 12 bases map to TRBD2. The CDR3 has 15 residues. Germline V CDR1 and CDR2: SGHDN, FVKESK. Unmatched junction bases numbered 4, after V lost 1 base and J lost 6 bases. This CDR3 is CASSQGTSGVREQYF. DNA for the CDR3: TGTGCCAGCAGCCAAGGGACTAGCGGGGTGCGCGAGCAGTACTTC.

The chain couples TRBV7-9 to TRBJ2-1, with 9 bases aligning to TRBD1. The CDR3 extends over 16 amino acids. After removal of 2 bases from V and 4 bases from J, the junction contained 6 bases not matched to a gene. CDR1 is SEHNR, CDR2 FQNEAQ, per germline (reference sequence). The CDR3: CASSLTGGRAYNEQFF. The CDR3 DNA follows: TGTGCCAGCAGCTTAACAGGGGGCCGAGCGTACAATGAGCAGTTCTTC.

The V call is TRBV29-1, the J call TRBJ2-2; TRBD1 matches at 9 bases. The CDR3 runs to 19 residues. The germline V gene encodes CDR1 SQVTM and CDR2 ANQGSEA. The trim removed 2 bases at V and 1 base at J, leaving 14 bases unmatched. The DNA for the CDR3 is TGCAGCGTTGAAAAAACCGGGACAGGGAATTTGCTGAACACCGGGGAGCTGTTTTTT. Protein product: CSVEKTGTGNLLNTGELFF.

The chain uses TRBV5-1 and TRBJ1-2; D is unclear. With 2 bases removed from V and 4 bases from J, the gap between germline ends came to 18 bases. Germline CDR1 and CDR2: SGHRS and YFSETQ. The CDR3 contains 16 residues. CDR3 sequence: CASSLQKLESGYGYTF. CDR3 bases: TGCGCCAGCAGCTTACAAAAACTCGAATCGGGCTATGGCTACACCTTC.

The CDR3 DNA follows: TGTGCCAGCAGCTTCGTGTCCTGGGGTGAGCAGTTCTTC. Translation: CASSFVSWGEQFF. The chain combines TRBV7-2 with TRBJ2-1; no firm D call. From germline, CDR1 is SGHTA and CDR2 FQGNSA. The CDR3 loop spans 13 amino acids. Trimming removed 3 bases at V and 9 bases at J, with 12 bases between. Filled out from reference TRBV7-2 and TRBJ2-1, the complete variable domain reads GAGVSQSPSNKVTEKGKDVELRCDPISGHTALYWYRQSLGQGLEFLIYFQGNSAPDKSGLPSDRFSAERTGGSVSTLTIQRTQQEDSAVYLCASSFVSWGEQFFGPGTRLTVL.

This chain joins TRBV6-4 and TRBJ2-2; 8 nucleotides line up with TRBD1. The germline V gene encodes CDR1 MRHNA and CDR2 SNTAGT. V was clipped by 6 bases and J by 6 bases; unmatched bases: 6. The CDR3 contains 14 residues. Written as DNA, the CDR3 is TGTGCCAGCAGAGAGGACAGGGCGTCCGGGGAGCTGTTTTTT. It yields the protein CASREDRASGELFF.

The chain is built from TRBV30 and TRBJ1-1, with TRBD1 matching 7 bases. Losses at the gene ends were 1 base for V and 5 bases for J; bases not matched to a gene: 4. This CDR3 comprises 13 residues. Germline lookup yields CDR1 GTSNPN and CDR2 SVGIG (reference sequence). CDR3 nucleotide sequence: TGTGCCTGGAGTGGACAGGGATGGACTGAAGCTTTCTTT. Protein: CAWSGQGWTEAFF.